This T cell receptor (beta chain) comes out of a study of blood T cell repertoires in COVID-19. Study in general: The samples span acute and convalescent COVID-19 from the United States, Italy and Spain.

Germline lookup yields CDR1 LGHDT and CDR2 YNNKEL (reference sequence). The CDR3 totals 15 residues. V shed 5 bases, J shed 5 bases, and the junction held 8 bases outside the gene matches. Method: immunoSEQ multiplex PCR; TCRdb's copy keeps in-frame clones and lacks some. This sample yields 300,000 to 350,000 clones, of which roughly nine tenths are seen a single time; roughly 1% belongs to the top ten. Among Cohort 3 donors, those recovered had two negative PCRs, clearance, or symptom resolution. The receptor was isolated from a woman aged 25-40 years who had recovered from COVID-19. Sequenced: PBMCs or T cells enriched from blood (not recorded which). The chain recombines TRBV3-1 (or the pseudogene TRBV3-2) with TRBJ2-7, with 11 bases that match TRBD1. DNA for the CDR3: TGTGCCAGCAGCGGGGAGGACAGGGGGCTACACGAGCAGTACTTC. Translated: CASSGEDRGLHEQYF.